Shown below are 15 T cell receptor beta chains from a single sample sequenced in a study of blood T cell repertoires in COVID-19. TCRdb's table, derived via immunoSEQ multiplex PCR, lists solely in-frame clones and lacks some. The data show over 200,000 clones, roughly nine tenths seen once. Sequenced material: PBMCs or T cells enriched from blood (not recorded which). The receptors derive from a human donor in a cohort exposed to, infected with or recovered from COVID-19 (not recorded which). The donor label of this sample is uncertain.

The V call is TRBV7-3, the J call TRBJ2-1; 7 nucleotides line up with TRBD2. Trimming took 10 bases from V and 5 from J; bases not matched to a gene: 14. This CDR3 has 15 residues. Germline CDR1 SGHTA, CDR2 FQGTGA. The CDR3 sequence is CATYGGGDWDNEQFF. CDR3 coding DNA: TGTGCCACCTACGGTGGGGGGGACTGGGACAATGAGCAGTTCTTC.

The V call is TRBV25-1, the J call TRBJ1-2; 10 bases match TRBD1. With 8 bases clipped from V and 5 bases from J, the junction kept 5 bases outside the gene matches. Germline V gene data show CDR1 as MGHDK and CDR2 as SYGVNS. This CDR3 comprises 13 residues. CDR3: CASGDRGKYGYTF. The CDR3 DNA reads TGTGCCAGCGGGGACAGGGGAAAGTATGGCTACACCTTC.

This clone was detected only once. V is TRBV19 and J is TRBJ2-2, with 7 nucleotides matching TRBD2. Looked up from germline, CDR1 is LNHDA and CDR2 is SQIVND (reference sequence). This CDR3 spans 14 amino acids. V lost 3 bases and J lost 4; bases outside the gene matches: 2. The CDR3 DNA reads TGTGCCAGTAGTATCTCGGGGGGCACCGGGGAGCTGTTTTTT. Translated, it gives CASSISGGTGELFF.

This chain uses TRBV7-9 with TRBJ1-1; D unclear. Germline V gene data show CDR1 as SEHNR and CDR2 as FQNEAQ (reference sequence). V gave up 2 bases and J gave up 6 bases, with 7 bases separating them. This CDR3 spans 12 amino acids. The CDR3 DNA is TGTGCCAGCAGCTTAAGGGAGCCTGAAGCTTTCTTT. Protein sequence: CASSLREPEAFF. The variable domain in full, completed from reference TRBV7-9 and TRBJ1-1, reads DTGVSQNPRHKITKRGQNVTFRCDPISEHNRLYWYRQTLGQGPEFLTYFQNEAQLEKSRLLSDRFSAERPKGSFSTLEIQRTEQGDSAMYLCASSLREPEAFFGQGTRLTVV.

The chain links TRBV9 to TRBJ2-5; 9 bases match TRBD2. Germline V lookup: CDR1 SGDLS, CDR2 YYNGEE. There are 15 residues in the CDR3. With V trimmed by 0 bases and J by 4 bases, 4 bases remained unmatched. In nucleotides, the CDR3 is TGTGCCAGCAGCGTAGGGACTAGCGTTCGAGAGACCCAGTACTTC. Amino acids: CASSVGTSVRETQYF.

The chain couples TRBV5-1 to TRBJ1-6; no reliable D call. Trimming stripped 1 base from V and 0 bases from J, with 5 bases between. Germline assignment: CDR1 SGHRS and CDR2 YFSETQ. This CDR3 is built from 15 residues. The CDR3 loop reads CASSLPSSYNSPLHF. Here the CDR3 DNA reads TGCGCCAGCAGCTTGCCGAGCTCCTATAATTCACCCCTCCACTTT.

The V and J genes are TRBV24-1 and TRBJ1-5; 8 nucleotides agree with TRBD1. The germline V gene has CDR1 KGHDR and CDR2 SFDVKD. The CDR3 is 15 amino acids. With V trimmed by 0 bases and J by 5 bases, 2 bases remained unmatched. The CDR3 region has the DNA TGTGCCACCAGTGATTTGAGGACAGGGCATCAGCCCCAGCATTTT. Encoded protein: CATSDLRTGHQPQHF.

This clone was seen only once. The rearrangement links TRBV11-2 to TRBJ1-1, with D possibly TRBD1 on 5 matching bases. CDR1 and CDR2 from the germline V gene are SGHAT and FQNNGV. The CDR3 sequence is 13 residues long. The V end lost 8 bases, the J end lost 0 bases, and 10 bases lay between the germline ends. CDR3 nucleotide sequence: TGTGCCAGCGGGTGGGGGGTGAACACTGAAGCTTTCTTT. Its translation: CASGWGVNTEAFF.

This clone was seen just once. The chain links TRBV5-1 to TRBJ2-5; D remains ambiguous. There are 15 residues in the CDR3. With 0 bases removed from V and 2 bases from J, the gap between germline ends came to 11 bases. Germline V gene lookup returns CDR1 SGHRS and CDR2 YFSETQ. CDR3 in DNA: TGCGCCAGCAGCTTGGACCGCACAGATCAAGAGACCCAGTACTTC. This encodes CASSLDRTDQETQYF.

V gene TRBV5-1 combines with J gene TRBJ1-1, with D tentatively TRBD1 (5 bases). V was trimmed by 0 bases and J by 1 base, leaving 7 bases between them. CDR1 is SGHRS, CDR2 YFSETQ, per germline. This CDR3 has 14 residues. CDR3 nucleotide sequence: TGCGCCAGCAGCTTGGGACAGAGGAACACTGAAGCTTTCTTT. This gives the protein CASSLGQRNTEAFF.

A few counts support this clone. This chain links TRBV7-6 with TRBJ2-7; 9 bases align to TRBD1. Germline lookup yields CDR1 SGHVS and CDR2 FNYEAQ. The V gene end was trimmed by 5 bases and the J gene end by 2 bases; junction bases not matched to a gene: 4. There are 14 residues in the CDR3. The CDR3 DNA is TGTGCCAGCAGCGTCGGGACAGGGCCCTACGAGCAGTACTTC. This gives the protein CASSVGTGPYEQYF. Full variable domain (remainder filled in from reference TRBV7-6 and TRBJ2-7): GAGVSQSPRYKVTKRGQDVALRCDPISGHVSLYWYRQALGQGPEFLTYFNYEAQQDKSGLPNDRFSAERPEGSISTLTIQRTEQRDSAMYRCASSVGTGPYEQYFGPGTRLTVT.

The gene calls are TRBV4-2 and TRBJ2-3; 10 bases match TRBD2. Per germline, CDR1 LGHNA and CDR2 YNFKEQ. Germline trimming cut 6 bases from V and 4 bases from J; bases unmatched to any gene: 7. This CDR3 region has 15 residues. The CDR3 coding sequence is TGTGCCAGCAGTCGAACTAGCGGGGACGCAGATACGCAGTATTTT. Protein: CASSRTSGDADTQYF.

This CDR3 is CAGSGGGGTEAFF. CDR3 bases: TGTGCCGGGTCCGGCGGGGGAGGCACTGAAGCTTTCTTT. The V call is TRBV30, the J call TRBJ1-1; a possible D gene is TRBD1 (5 bases). The V gene's germline CDR1 is GTSNPN and CDR2 SVGIG (reference sequence). The CDR3 has 13 amino acids. Trimming shortened V by 8 bases and J by 4 bases, and 17 bases separated the two germline ends.

Here the CDR3 reads CASSLRWAGLNTEAFF. The CDR3 region has the DNA TGTGCCAGCAGCTTAAGATGGGCAGGCCTGAACACTGAAGCTTTCTTT. The chain couples TRBV11-2 to TRBJ1-1; D is uncertain. Germline assignment: CDR1 SGHAT and CDR2 FQNNGV. Trimming cost V 2 bases and J 0 bases, with 13 bases left between them. CDR3 size: 16 residues.

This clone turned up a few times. The CDR3 spells CASSIVAGLYGYTF. CDR3 nucleotides: TGTGCCAGTAGTATAGTGGCAGGGCTCTATGGCTACACCTTC. The chain is built from TRBV19 and TRBJ1-2; TRBD1 is a possible D gene (5 bases). This CDR3 comprises 14 residues. V shed 1 base and J shed 4 bases, with 10 bases lying between them. Germline-derived CDR1 and CDR2 are LNHDA and SQIVND (reference sequence).